The 14 T cell receptor beta chains below were found in one sample sequenced in a study of shared clonotypes between healthy human individuals. The method was immunoSEQ multiplex PCR; TCRdb's version includes in-frame clones alone and lacks a portion of them. This sample carries over a million clones, approximately 80% of them seen once, and the ten largest clones take around 0.61%. The source material was memory CD4+ T cells from PBMCs. As to subset: CD45RA-negative fraction. Receptors were obtained from a man aged 18 to 30 in good health. Some clones in this sample may be carry-over from other donors' samples.

This clone has ten or more counts. The chain recombines TRBV27 with TRBJ1-2; 8 bases agree with TRBD1. The germline V gene has CDR1 MNHEY and CDR2 SMNVEV (reference sequence). The CDR3 has 16 residues. The J segment lost 3 bases and the V segment lost 6 bases, leaving 12 bases of the junction unmatched. The CDR3 nucleotides are TGTGCCAGCAGCCCCCAGGGGGCAGCGCCTTACTATGGCTACACCTTC. Its protein product is CASSPQGAAPYYGYTF.

V gene TRBV15 combines with J gene TRBJ2-7, with D perhaps matching TRBD1 (6 bases). V was shortened by 0 bases and J by 12 bases, with 12 bases between the two germline ends. The CDR3 has 12 amino acids. Germline V gene sequence: CDR1 LNHNV, CDR2 YYDKDF (reference sequence). This CDR3 reads CATSRETGPRYF. The CDR3 DNA follows: TGTGCCACCAGCAGAGAAACAGGGCCTAGGTACTTC.

This chain links TRBV7-2 with TRBJ1-1; D gene uncertain. CDR1 and CDR2 from the germline V gene are SGHTA and FQGNSA. The CDR3 has 15 residues. V was trimmed by 1 base and J by 1 base, leaving 10 bases between them. CDR3 in amino acids: CASSLEHGPNTEAFF. CDR3 nucleotide sequence: TGTGCCAGCAGCTTAGAGCACGGTCCGAACACTGAAGCTTTCTTT.

The V call is TRBV2, the J call TRBJ1-5; possible D gene TRBD1, 6 bases. Between the trimmed V and J ends, which lost 6 bases and 1 base, there was a span of 13 bases. CDR3 length: 15 residues. Germline V gene data show CDR1 as SNHLY and CDR2 as FYNNEI. The CDR3 spells CASREQGKSNQPQHF. CDR3 in DNA: TGTGCCAGCAGAGAACAGGGTAAAAGCAATCAGCCCCAGCATTTT. Full variable domain (rest looked up from reference TRBV2 and TRBJ1-5): EPEVTQTPSHQVTQMGQEVILRCVPISNHLYFYWYRQILGQKVEFLVSFYNNEISEKSEIFDDQFSVERPDGSNFTLKIRSTKLEDSAMYFCASREQGKSNQPQHFGDGTRLSIL.

This chain links TRBV5-1 with TRBJ2-3; 9 positions match TRBD2. CDR3 length: 15 residues. Germline CDR1 reads SGHRS; CDR2 reads YFSETQ. J was trimmed by 7 bases and V by 4 bases; bases with no gene match: 10. CDR3 amino acids: CASSPVTSGGNTQYF. In DNA, the CDR3 is TGCGCCAGCAGCCCAGTGACTAGCGGAGGAAATACGCAGTATTTT.

The genes are TRBV6-5 and TRBJ2-5; TRBD1 might be the D (5 bases). V lost 4 bases to trimming and J lost 3 bases, with 15 bases between them. Germline values: CDR1 MNHEY, CDR2 SVGAGI. There are 15 residues in the CDR3. CDR3 sequence reads: CASSSTRAREETQYF. CDR3 bases: TGTGCCAGCAGTTCCACCAGGGCCCGCGAAGAGACCCAGTACTTC.

This clone was detected a few times. The chain carries TRBV29-1 and TRBJ1-1; D is perhaps TRBD1 (6 bases). Trimming removed 6 bases at V and 3 bases at J, with 14 bases between. This CDR3 region has 13 residues. Germline CDR1 is SQVTM and CDR2 is ANQGSEA. CDR3 protein: CSVAGVGDTEAFF. The DNA of the CDR3 is TGCAGCGTGGCAGGGGTGGGGGACACTGAAGCTTTCTTT.

This clone came up a few times. The chain couples TRBV11-2 to TRBJ2-3; D not certain. V was shortened by 2 bases and J by 3 bases, with 9 bases between the two germline ends. The CDR3 consists of 14 residues. Germline V gene lookup returns CDR1 SGHAT and CDR2 FQNNGV. The CDR3 is CASSLWFGTDTQYF. CDR3 coding DNA: TGTGCCAGCAGCTTATGGTTTGGTACAGATACGCAGTATTTT.

V gene TRBV10-3 combines with J gene TRBJ2-5; weak D call: TRBD1 (5 bases). The CDR3 length is 17 residues. Germline-derived CDR1 and CDR2 are ENHRY and SYGVKD. Between the trimmed V and J ends, which lost 2 bases and 2 bases, there was a span of 18 bases. The CDR3 nucleotides read TGTGCCATCAGTGAGGATGAAGGGGCTAGGGGACAAGAGACCCAGTACTTC. Translated, it gives CAISEDEGARGQETQYF.

This chain connects TRBV30 to TRBJ1-2, with TRBD1 as a possible D gene (6 bases). Germline V gene data show CDR1 as GTSNPN and CDR2 as SVGIG (reference sequence). The V and J ends lost 8 bases and 7 bases respectively, with 20 bases between them. This CDR3 comprises 13 residues. The DNA of the CDR3 is TGTGCCGGAAACTCCAGGGGTCTAGGTGGCTACACCTTC. Its translation: CAGNSRGLGGYTF.

Concerning this clone itself: Other DNA sequences of this sample code for an identical CDR3. The chain recombines TRBV4-2 with TRBJ2-7; 8 positions agree with TRBD1. V shed 1 base and J 6 bases; nucleotides not matched to a gene: 5. The CDR3 sequence is 14 residues long. CDR1 is LGHNA and CDR2 is YNFKEQ in the germline V gene. CDR3 coding DNA: TGTGCCAGCAGCCAAGGACCAACAGGGGGCGAGCAGTACTTC. It is translated as CASSQGPTGGEQYF.

The chain employs TRBV30 and TRBJ2-7; 7 bases line up with TRBD2. The germline V gene has CDR1 GTSNPN and CDR2 SVGIG (reference sequence). This CDR3 comprises 13 residues. Germline trimming cut 2 bases from V and 9 bases from J; bases unmatched to any gene: 10. The CDR3 sequence is CAWSLAGVLRQYF. In DNA form, the CDR3 reads TGTGCCTGGAGTCTCGCGGGAGTACTGCGGCAGTACTTC.

The chain carries TRBV9 and TRBJ2-2; 11 bases line up with TRBD2. The CDR3 loop spans 16 amino acids. The trim removed 2 bases at V and 3 bases at J, leaving 3 bases unmatched. Germline V gene data show CDR1 as SGDLS and CDR2 as YYNGEE. This CDR3 reads CASSVSSGRYTGELFF. CDR3 in DNA: TGTGCCAGCAGCGTTTCTAGCGGGAGGTACACCGGGGAGCTGTTTTTT.

This CDR3 reads CASGAVRANTEAFF. The CDR3, as DNA: TGCGCCAGCGGAGCCGTCAGGGCGAACACTGAAGCTTTCTTT. The J gene is TRBJ1-1, the V gene TRBV10-2, with D tentatively TRBD1 (5 bases). Germline V gene lookup returns CDR1 WSHSY and CDR2 SAAADI. The CDR3 extends over 14 amino acids. V was clipped by 8 bases and J by 1 base, with 14 bases between them.